These 21 T cell receptor beta chains share one sample of origin, sequenced in a study of shared clonotypes between healthy human individuals. TCRdb keeps only in-frame clones here, not all; method: immunoSEQ multiplex PCR. The repertoire has some 580,000 clones, 97% of them found once; the top ten carry around 0.058%. What was sequenced was naive CD4+ T cells sorted from blood. As for subset: CD45RA+ positively selected. These receptors were obtained from a woman aged 25 to 45 in good health.

This clone was counted between two and nine times. V and J are TRBV20-1 and TRBJ2-5; D unclear. Germline lookup yields CDR1 DFQATT and CDR2 SNEGSKA (reference sequence). V dropped 2 bases and J dropped 8 bases, with 9 bases sitting between them. CDR3 length: 11 amino acids. CDR3 DNA: TGCAGTGCTAGATCAGGTATCACCCAGTACTTC. Translating it yields CSARSGITQYF.

The chain combines TRBV5-1 with TRBJ2-5, with TRBD2 matching 7 bases. CDR1 and CDR2 from the germline V gene are SGHRS and YFSETQ. The V and J ends lost 5 bases and 3 bases, in that order; junction bases with no gene match: 13. CDR3 length: 16 amino acids. The CDR3 reads CASRSVAGVVEETQYF. In DNA, the CDR3 is TGCGCCAGCAGAAGTGTGGCGGGAGTGGTTGAAGAGACCCAGTACTTC.

V is TRBV5-6 and J is TRBJ2-3; D is unresolved. The CDR3 is made up of 18 amino acids. V lost 0 bases and J 2 bases, leaving 19 bases between the germline ends. CDR1 and CDR2 (germline): SGHDT, YYEEEE. CDR3 region: CASSLAMGWAPTTDTQYF. CDR3 nucleotide sequence: TGTGCCAGCAGCTTGGCCATGGGATGGGCGCCGACCACAGATACGCAGTATTTT.

The chain links TRBV7-9 to TRBJ1-1, with D uncertain. Trimming removed 6 bases at V and 4 bases at J, with 9 bases between. CDR1 and CDR2 from the germline V gene are SEHNR and FQNEAQ (reference sequence). The length of the CDR3 is 12 residues. The DNA of the CDR3 is TGTGCCAGCAGTACAACAAGCACTGAAGCTTTCTTT. Amino acids: CASSTTSTEAFF.

A single count supports this clone. The chain employs TRBV18 and TRBJ2-3; TRBD2 matches 13 bases. The junction had 2 bases not matched to a gene; V was cut back by 3 bases and J by 2 bases. CDR3 length: 16 amino acids. Germline CDR1 KGHSH, CDR2 LQKENI. The CDR3 loop is CASSPGTSGTTDTQYF. The CDR3, as DNA: TGTGCCAGCTCACCGGGGACTAGCGGGACCACAGATACGCAGTATTTT.

The V call is TRBV28, the J call TRBJ2-7, with D possibly matching TRBD2 (5 bases). V lost 6 bases to trimming and J lost 0 bases, with 15 bases between them. Germline assignment: CDR1 MDHEN and CDR2 SYDVKM. The CDR3 totals 15 residues. CDR3: CASRTPSSGSYEQYF. CDR3 bases: TGTGCCAGCAGAACGCCTAGCTCCGGCTCCTACGAGCAGTACTTC.

This rearrangement joins TRBV5-4 to TRBJ1-1, with D unclear. V was shortened by 3 bases and J by 0 bases, with 6 bases between the two germline ends. Per germline, CDR1 SGHNT and CDR2 YYREEE (reference sequence). The CDR3 extends over 13 amino acids. The CDR3 protein is CASSSDLNTEAFF. CDR3 coding DNA: TGTGCCAGCAGCTCGGACCTGAACACTGAAGCTTTCTTT.

The chain couples TRBV5-4 to TRBJ2-3, with 8 bases aligning to TRBD2. The germline gives CDR1 SGHNT, CDR2 YYREEE (reference sequence). This CDR3 is 15 amino acids long. J gave up 3 bases and V 2 bases, and 5 bases lay outside the gene matches. CDR3 region: CASSFGTSRTDTQYF. The CDR3 nucleotides are TGTGCCAGCAGCTTCGGGACTAGTCGAACAGATACGCAGTATTTT.

The chain combines TRBV18 with TRBJ2-5; 10 bases map to TRBD1. Germline V gives CDR1 KGHSH, CDR2 LQKENI. The CDR3 length is 16 residues. The V and J ends lost 3 bases and 4 bases, in that order; junction bases with no gene match: 8. The CDR3 DNA sequence: TGTGCCAGCTCACCGCGACAGGGGGCGTCCTCAGAGACCCAGTACTTC. It codes for CASSPRQGASSETQYF.

The chain links TRBV19 to TRBJ1-2; D not resolved. Looked up from germline, CDR1 is LNHDA and CDR2 is SQIVND (reference sequence). V was cut by 10 bases and J by 4 bases, with 19 bases left in between. This CDR3 spans 14 amino acids. CDR3 DNA: TGTGCCACCCTACGAACGGGAGCCAGCTATGGCTACACCTTC. Protein sequence: CATLRTGASYGYTF.

The rearrangement joins TRBV18 to TRBJ2-7; 9 bases fit TRBD1. The CDR3 runs 14 residues. Germline assignment: CDR1 KGHSH and CDR2 LQKENI. V dropped 5 bases and J dropped 5; count of bases not matched to a gene: 7. CDR3 DNA: TGTGCCAGCTCAGAACGGGACAGGGAGGACGAGCAGTACTTC. Translation gives CASSERDREDEQYF.

CDR3 DNA: TGTGCCAGCAGCTTAGGGGTGCAGGGGATCGGTGAAAAACTGTTTTTT. Translation gives CASSLGVQGIGEKLFF. The chain uses TRBV11-3 and TRBJ1-4; tentatively, D is TRBD1 (6 bases). V lost 1 base and J lost 7, with 16 bases in between. The CDR3 length is 16 residues. Germline V gene data show CDR1 as SGHNT and CDR2 as YENEEA.

Note on this clone: This sample also contains other DNA sequences that code for the same CDR3. The CDR3 spells CAWSVGQGYEQYF. Written as DNA, the CDR3 is TGTGCCTGGAGTGTGGGACAGGGGTACGAGCAGTACTTC. This rearrangement joins TRBV30 to TRBJ2-7, with 10 bases matching TRBD1. CDR1 GTSNPN and CDR2 SVGIG come from the germline V gene (reference sequence). V was clipped by 0 bases and J by 4 bases; unmatched bases: 0. The CDR3 loop spans 13 amino acids. Together with reference TRBV30 and TRBJ2-7, the CDR3 gives the full variable domain: SQTIHQWPATLVQPVGSPLSLECTVEGTSNPNLYWYRQAAGRGLQLLFYSVGIGQISSEVPQNLSASRPQDRQFILSSKKLLLSDSGFYLCAWSVGQGYEQYFGPGTRLTVT.

The V and J genes are TRBV27 and TRBJ1-2; D remains unclear. Germline assignment: CDR1 MNHEY and CDR2 SMNVEV (reference sequence). The CDR3 covers 12 residues. Trimming pared 5 bases from V and 8 bases from J, leaving 12 bases between. CDR3 region: CASSTQGRGYTF. The CDR3 DNA reads TGTGCCAGCAGTACCCAAGGGAGAGGCTACACCTTC.

This chain uses TRBV2 with TRBJ1-4; 9 positions match TRBD1. This CDR3 is 16 amino acids long. The V gene's germline CDR1 is SNHLY and CDR2 FYNNEI. The trim removed 5 bases at V and 8 bases at J, leaving 12 bases unmatched. CDR3 sequence reads: CASSTRDRVRGEKLFF. Written as DNA, the CDR3 is TGTGCCAGCAGTACCCGGGACAGGGTTCGGGGGGAAAAACTGTTTTTT.

This chain joins TRBV20-1 and TRBJ2-1; unclear D gene. The CDR3 consists of 11 residues. Trimming shortened V by 5 bases and J by 9 bases, and 11 bases separated the two germline ends. Germline-derived CDR1 and CDR2 are DFQATT and SNEGSKA (reference sequence). The CDR3 loop is CSARLVVEQFF. The CDR3 DNA reads TGCAGTGCTCGACTGGTTGTTGAGCAGTTCTTC.

This chain joins TRBV5-6 and TRBJ2-1; 10 nucleotides line up with TRBD2. Germline CDR1 and CDR2: SGHDT and YYEEEE. The V gene end was trimmed by 3 bases and the J gene end by 7 bases; junction bases not matched to a gene: 7. The length of the CDR3 is 15 residues. CDR3 protein: CASSSTGLALNEQFF. CDR3 sequence (DNA): TGTGCCAGCAGCTCCACGGGACTAGCGCTTAATGAGCAGTTCTTC.

The chain carries TRBV5-4 and TRBJ2-7; TRBD1 aligns across 7 bases. Germline CDR1 is SGHNT and CDR2 is YYREEE (reference sequence). J was trimmed by 2 bases and V by 4 bases; bases with no gene match: 12. This CDR3 region has 16 residues. CDR3 nucleotides: TGTGCCAGCAGCACGGGAACAGGGGTTGGGCCCTACGAGCAGTACTTC. Translated: CASSTGTGVGPYEQYF.

V is TRBV10-3 and J is TRBJ2-5; D gene uncertain. Trimming stripped 4 bases from V and 3 bases from J, with 15 bases between. The CDR3 has 15 amino acids. The germline V gene has CDR1 ENHRY and CDR2 SYGVKD. The CDR3 DNA sequence: TGTGCCATCAGTGGCAAAGCAGTTGGGGAAGAGACCCAGTACTTC. It codes for CAISGKAVGEETQYF.

The V and J genes are TRBV28 and TRBJ1-3; D may be TRBD1 (6 bases). The germline gives CDR1 MDHEN, CDR2 SYDVKM. CDR3 length equals 15 residues. With 4 bases removed from V and 2 bases from J, the gap between germline ends came to 12 bases. The CDR3: CASSSGARAGNTIYF. The CDR3 DNA sequence: TGTGCCAGCAGTTCGGGGGCAAGGGCTGGAAACACCATATATTTT.

The genes are TRBV15 and TRBJ2-1, with D perhaps TRBD1 (5 bases). Trimming cost V 6 bases and J 10 bases, with 13 bases left between them. CDR1 and CDR2 from the germline V gene are LNHNV and YYDKDF (reference sequence). This CDR3 has 12 amino acids. CDR3 sequence reads: CATRRGLGEQFF. The CDR3 nucleotides are TGTGCCACCAGAAGGGGCCTGGGGGAGCAGTTCTTC.